This T cell receptor (beta chain) was identified during a study of human T cells and chemical hapten exposure. Study-wide context: 2% DPC applied to a 2 cm by 2 cm arm area sensitized donors. Upper-back patches of 0.01% DPC were read at 6 days. Mainly, slight library volume differences in the pool made TCR yields vary.

Per the study methods: Ranging from roughly 23,224 to 690,600, TCR counts per sample had a median value of roughly 96,000. MiXCR, run by TCRdb on the RACE reads, gives a single entry per CDR3 protein. These V and J calls rely on TCRdb rather than the paper's analysis. The data contain about 140,000 distinct CDR3 sequences, 12% of them singletons. Described time point: patch test 2, 6 weeks after DPC sensitization. Treatment indicated: therapeutic diphenylcyclopropenone sensitization with weekly scalp DPC. The CDR3 contains 14 residues. Germline values: CDR1 MNHEY, CDR2 SVGEGT. The V and J ends lost 10 bases and 5 bases, in that order; junction bases with no gene match: 10. This clonotype has only a few counts.

Sequenced here: whole blood, sampled in connection with sensitization to the hapten diphenylcyclopropenone (DPC). The clonotype originates from a woman aged 50 to 60 with alopecia areata. Some clones in this sample may be carry-over from other donors' samples. This chain uses TRBV6-2 or TRBV6-3 with TRBJ2-3, with 9 bases matching TRBD2. This CDR3 is CATRRDSGGDTQYF. Written as DNA, the CDR3 is TGTGCCACCCGCCGAGATAGCGGGGGAGATACGCAGTATTTT.